This entry describes one T cell receptor (beta chain). Primers for the PCR totalled 60 Vbeta and 13 Jbeta. Method: immunoSEQ multiplex PCR; TCRdb's copy keeps in-frame clones and lacks some. The repertoire holds about 130,000 clones, with 75% to 85% as singletons. The sample originates from a study of cytomegalovirus exposure and HLA in healthy donors. Trimming left V 5 bases short and J 6 bases short, with 22 bases between. CDR3 length equals 16 residues. CDR1 is SEHNR, CDR2 FQNEAQ, per germline (reference sequence). This sequence originates from a girl aged 2 to 10 in good health and CMV-seronegative. The chain uses TRBV7-9 and TRBJ1-2, with D possibly TRBD1 on 6 matching bases. Sequenced material: PBMCs. CDR3 loop: CASSSKTGFLVDGYTF. CDR3 in DNA: TGTGCCAGCAGCAGTAAAACAGGGTTCCTAGTGGATGGCTACACCTTC.